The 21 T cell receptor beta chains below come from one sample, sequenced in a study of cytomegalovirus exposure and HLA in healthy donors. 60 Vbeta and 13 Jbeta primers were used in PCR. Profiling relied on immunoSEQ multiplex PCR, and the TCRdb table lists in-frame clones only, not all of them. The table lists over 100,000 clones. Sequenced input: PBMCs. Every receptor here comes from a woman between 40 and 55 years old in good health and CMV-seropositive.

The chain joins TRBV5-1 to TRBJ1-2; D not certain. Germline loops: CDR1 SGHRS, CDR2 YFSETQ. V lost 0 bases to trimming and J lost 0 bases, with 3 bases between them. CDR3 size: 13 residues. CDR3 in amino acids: CASSLAANYGYTF. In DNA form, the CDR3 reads TGCGCCAGCAGCTTGGCGGCTAACTATGGCTACACCTTC.

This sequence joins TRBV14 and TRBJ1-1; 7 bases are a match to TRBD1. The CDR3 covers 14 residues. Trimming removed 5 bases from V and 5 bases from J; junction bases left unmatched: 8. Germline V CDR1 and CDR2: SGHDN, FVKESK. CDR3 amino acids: CASSRGGAKTEAFF. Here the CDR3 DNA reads TGTGCCAGCAGCAGAGGGGGCGCAAAAACTGAAGCTTTCTTT. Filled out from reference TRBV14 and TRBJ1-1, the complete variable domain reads EAGVTQFPSHSVIEKGQTVTLRCDPISGHDNLYWYRRVMGKEIKFLLHFVKESKQDESGMPNNRFLAERTGGTYSTLKVQPAELEDSGVYFCASSRGGAKTEAFFGQGTRLTVV.

The CDR3 protein is CASSLTGDTGNTIYF. The CDR3 DNA reads as TGTGCCAGCAGCTTGACAGGGGACACTGGAAACACCATATATTTT. The chain is built from TRBV6-5 and TRBJ1-3; 8 nucleotides agree with TRBD1. The V gene's germline CDR1 is MNHEY and CDR2 SVGAGI. The length of the CDR3 is 15 residues. J was trimmed by 2 bases and V by 6 bases; bases with no gene match: 6.

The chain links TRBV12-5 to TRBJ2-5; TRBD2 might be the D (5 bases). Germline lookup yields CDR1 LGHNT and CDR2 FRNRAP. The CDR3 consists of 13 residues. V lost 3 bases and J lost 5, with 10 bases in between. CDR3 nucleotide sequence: TGTGCTAGTGGTTTTAGCGATGTTGAGACCCAGTACTTC. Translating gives CASGFSDVETQYF.

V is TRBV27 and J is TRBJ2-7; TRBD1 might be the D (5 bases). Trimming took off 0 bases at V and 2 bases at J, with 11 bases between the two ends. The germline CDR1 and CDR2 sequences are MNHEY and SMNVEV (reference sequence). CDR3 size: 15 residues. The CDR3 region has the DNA TGTGCCAGCAGTTTATCGGCAGGGTACGCCTACGAGCAGTACTTC. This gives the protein CASSLSAGYAYEQYF.

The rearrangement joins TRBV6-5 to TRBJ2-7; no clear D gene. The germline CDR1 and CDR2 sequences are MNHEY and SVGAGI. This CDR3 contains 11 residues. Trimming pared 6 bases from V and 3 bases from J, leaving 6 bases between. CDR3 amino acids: CASSSDYEQYF. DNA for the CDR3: TGTGCCAGCAGCTCAGACTACGAGCAGTACTTC.

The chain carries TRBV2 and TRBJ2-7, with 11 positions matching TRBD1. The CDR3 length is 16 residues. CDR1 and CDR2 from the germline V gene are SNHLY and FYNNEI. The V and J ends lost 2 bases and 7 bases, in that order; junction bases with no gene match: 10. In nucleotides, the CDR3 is TGTGCCAGCAGTGAACCGGTCGGGACAGGGGGGAAAGAGCAGTACTTC. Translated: CASSEPVGTGGKEQYF.

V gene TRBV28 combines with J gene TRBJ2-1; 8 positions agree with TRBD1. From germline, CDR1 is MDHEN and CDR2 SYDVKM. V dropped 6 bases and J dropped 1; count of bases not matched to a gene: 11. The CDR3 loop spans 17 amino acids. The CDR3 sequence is CASSPVSGQGSYNEQFF. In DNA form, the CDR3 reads TGTGCCAGCAGCCCCGTTTCCGGACAGGGTTCCTACAATGAGCAGTTCTTC.

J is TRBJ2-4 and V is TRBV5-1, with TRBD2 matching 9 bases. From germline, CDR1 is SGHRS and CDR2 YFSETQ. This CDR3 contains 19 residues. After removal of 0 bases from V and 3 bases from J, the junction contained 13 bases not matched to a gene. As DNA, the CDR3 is TGCGCCAGCAGCTTGGAAGCGGGAGGATTTTTGAAAGGCAAAAACATTCAGTACTTC. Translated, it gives CASSLEAGGFLKGKNIQYF.

Here the CDR3 reads CASSKILADSYNEQFF. The CDR3 bases are TGTGCCAGCAGCAAGATACTAGCGGACTCCTACAATGAGCAGTTCTTC. The chain is built from TRBV9 and TRBJ2-1; 8 bases line up with TRBD2. Trimming took 4 bases from V and 0 from J; bases not matched to a gene: 6. Per the germline V gene, CDR1 is SGDLS and CDR2 is YYNGEE. CDR3 length equals 16 residues. Using reference TRBV9 and TRBJ2-1 for the parts outside the CDR3, the full variable domain is DSGVTQTPKHLITATGQRVTLRCSPRSGDLSVYWYQQSLDQGLQFLIQYYNGEERAKGNILERFSAQQFPDLHSELNLSSLELGDSALYFCASSKILADSYNEQFFGPGTRLTVL.

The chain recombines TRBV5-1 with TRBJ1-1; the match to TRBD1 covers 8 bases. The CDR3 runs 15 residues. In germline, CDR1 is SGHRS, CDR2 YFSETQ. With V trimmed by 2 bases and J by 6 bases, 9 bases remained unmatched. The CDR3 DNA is TGCGCCAGCAGCTTCCAGGGGGCTGAAGTGGCTGAAGCTTTCTTT. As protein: CASSFQGAEVAEAFF. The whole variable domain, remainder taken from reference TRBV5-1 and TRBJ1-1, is KAGVTQTPRYLIKTRGQQVTLSCSPISGHRSVSWYQQTPGQGLQFLFEYFSETQRNKGNFPGRFSGRQFSNSRSEMNVSTLELGDSALYLCASSFQGAEVAEAFFGQGTRLTVV.

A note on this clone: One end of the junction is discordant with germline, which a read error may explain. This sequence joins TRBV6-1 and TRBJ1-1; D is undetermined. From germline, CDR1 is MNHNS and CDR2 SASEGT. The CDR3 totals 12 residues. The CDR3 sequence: CASSAGNPEAFF. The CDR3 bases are TGTGCCAGCAGTGCCGGGAACCCTGAAGCTTTCTTT.

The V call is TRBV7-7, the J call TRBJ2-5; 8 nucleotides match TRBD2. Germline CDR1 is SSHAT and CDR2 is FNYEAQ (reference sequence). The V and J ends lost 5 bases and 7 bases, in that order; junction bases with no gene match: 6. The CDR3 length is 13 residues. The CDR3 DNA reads TGTGCCAGCAGCCAAGCGGGAGAGGGGACCCAGTACTTC. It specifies CASSQAGEGTQYF.

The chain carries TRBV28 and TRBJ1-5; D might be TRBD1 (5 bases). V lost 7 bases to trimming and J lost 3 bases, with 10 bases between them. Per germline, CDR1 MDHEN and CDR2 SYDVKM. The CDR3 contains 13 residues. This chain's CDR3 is CASNRQINQPQHF. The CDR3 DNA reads TGTGCCAGCAATCGACAGATCAATCAGCCCCAGCATTTT.

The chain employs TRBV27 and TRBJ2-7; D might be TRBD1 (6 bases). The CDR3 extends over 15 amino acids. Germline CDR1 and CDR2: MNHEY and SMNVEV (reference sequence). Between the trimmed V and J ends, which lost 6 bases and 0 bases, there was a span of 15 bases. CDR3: CASRPRDRTSYEQYF. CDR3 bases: TGTGCCAGCAGACCTCGTGACAGGACCTCCTACGAGCAGTACTTC.

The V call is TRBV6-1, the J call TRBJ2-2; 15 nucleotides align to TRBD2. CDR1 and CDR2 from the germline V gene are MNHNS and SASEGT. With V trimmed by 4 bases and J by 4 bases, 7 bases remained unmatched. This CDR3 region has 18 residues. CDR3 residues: CASSGGTSGRRGTGELFF. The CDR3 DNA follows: TGTGCCAGCAGTGGCGGGACTAGCGGGAGGCGGGGCACCGGGGAGCTGTTTTTT.

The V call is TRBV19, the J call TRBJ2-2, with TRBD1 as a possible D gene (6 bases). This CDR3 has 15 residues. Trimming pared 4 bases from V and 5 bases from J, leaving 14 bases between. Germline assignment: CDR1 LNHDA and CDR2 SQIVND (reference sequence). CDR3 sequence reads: CASSNGGGETGELFF. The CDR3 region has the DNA TGTGCCAGTAGTAATGGGGGCGGAGAGACCGGGGAGCTGTTTTTT.

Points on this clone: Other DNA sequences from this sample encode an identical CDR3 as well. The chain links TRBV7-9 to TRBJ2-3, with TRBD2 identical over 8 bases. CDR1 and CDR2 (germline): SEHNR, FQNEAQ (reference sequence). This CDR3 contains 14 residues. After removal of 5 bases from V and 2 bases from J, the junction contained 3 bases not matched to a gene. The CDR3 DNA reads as TGTGCCAGCAGCCGTAGCGGGAACACAGATACGCAGTATTTT. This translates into CASSRSGNTDTQYF.

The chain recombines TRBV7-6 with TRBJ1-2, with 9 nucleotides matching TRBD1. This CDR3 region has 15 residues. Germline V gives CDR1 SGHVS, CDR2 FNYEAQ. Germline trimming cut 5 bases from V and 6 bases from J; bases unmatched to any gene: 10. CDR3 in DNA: TGTGCCAGCAGCGAGGGGGACAGGGAAGGGGATGGCTACACCTTC. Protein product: CASSEGDREGDGYTF. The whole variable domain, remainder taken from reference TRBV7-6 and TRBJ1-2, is GAGVSQSPRYKVTKRGQDVALRCDPISGHVSLYWYRQALGQGPEFLTYFNYEAQQDKSGLPNDRFSAERPEGSISTLTIQRTEQRDSAMYRCASSEGDREGDGYTFGSGTRLTVV.

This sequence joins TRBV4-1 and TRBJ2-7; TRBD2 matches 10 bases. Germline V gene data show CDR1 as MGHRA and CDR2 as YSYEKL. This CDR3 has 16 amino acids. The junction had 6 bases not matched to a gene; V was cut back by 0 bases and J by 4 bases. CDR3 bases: TGCGCCAGCAGCCAAGATCGCCTAGCGGGAGTATACGAGCAGTACTTC. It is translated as CASSQDRLAGVYEQYF.

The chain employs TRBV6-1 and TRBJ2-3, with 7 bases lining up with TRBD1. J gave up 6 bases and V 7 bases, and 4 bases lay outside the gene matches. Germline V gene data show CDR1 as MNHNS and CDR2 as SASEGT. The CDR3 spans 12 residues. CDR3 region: CASTLQGDTQYF. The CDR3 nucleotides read TGTGCCAGCACTTTACAGGGGGATACGCAGTATTTT.